The rows below give T cell receptor beta chains drawn from one sample of a study of blood T cell repertoires in COVID-19. The repertoire was sequenced with immunoSEQ multiplex PCR; TCRdb's copy has only in-frame clones and lacks some. The sample carries tens of thousands of clones, over 90% recorded once. Material: peripheral blood. These receptors were taken from a human donor in a cohort sampled during active COVID-19. The CDR3 runs from the conserved cysteine through the conserved F or W. Fields, in order: V gene, J gene, clone size, D gene, CDR3 DNA, CDR3 protein. D genes are given only for firm matches. Clone size appears in some rows only: once, few, many, or a class for an expanded clone.

TRBV30,TRBJ2-7,.,.,TGTGCCTGGAGGAGCGTCTCCCGCTACGAGCAGTACTTC,CAWRSVSRYEQYF
TRBV29-1,TRBJ2-7,once,TRBD2,TGCAGCGTTGGTGTTGGGCTATCATTCGCACTGGGGGGGGAGCAGTACTTC,CSVGVGLSFALGGEQYF
TRBV7-2,TRBJ1-1,.,TRBD1,TGTGCCAGCAGCGAATCGGGACAGATCTTT,CASSESGQIF
TRBV29-1,TRBJ1-2,.,.,TGCAGCGCCTCCGGGAGGGTTTCGAAAGGCTACACCTTC,CSASGRVSKGYTF
TRBV30,TRBJ2-5,.,.,TGTGCCTGGAGTGGGGACTCTCTATGGGAGACCCAGTACTTC,CAWSGDSLWETQYF
TRBV6-1,TRBJ2-3,.,.,TGTGCCAGCGGTGAGGGTAGGGGCTCAGATACGCAGTATTTT,CASGEGRGSDTQYF
TRBV6-2/TRBV6-3,TRBJ1-2,few,.,TGTGCCAGCAGTTACTCGACAGGAGGTAACTATGGCTACACCTTC,CASSYSTGGNYGYTF
TRBV12-3/TRBV12-4,TRBJ2-1,.,.,TGTGCCAGCAGTCCCGGGACTTTCAATGAGCAGTTCTTC,CASSPGTFNEQFF
TRBV4-2,TRBJ2-5,.,.,TGTGCCAGCAGCCCTTCAACTTCTCAAGAGACCCAGTACTTC,CASSPSTSQETQYF
TRBV11-2,TRBJ2-7,once,.,TGTGCCAGCAGGGCAGGGGTTACGGGAGGCTGGCCCTACGAGCAGTACTTC,CASRAGVTGGWPYEQYF
TRBV7-9,TRBJ2-5,.,.,TGTGCCAGCAGCCCCAGAGAGACCCAGTACTTC,CASSPRETQYF
TRBV28,TRBJ2-3,.,.,TGTGCCAGCAGTACCCAGGGAAGGAGAACAGATACGCAGTATTTT,CASSTQGRRTDTQYF
TRBV6-2/TRBV6-3,TRBJ2-3,.,.,TGTGCCAGCAGCAAATTCGGACAGTCCAGGGGCACAGATACGCAGTATTTT,CASSKFGQSRGTDTQYF
TRBV9,TRBJ1-2,.,.,TGTGCCAGCAGCCCCCTGACGACAGAGGGCTACACCTTC,CASSPLTTEGYTF
TRBV30,TRBJ1-6,few,.,TGTGCCTGGAACTTCGCAGGGATCCGATCACCCCTCCACTTT,CAWNFAGIRSPLHF
TRBV3-1/TRBV3-2,TRBJ2-1,.,TRBD2,TGTGCCAGCAGCCTTCTAGCGGGAGAGGTAAATGAGCAGTTCTTC,CASSLLAGEVNEQFF
TRBV7-6,TRBJ2-1,.,TRBD2,TGTGCCAGCAGCGCCCTGGGACTAGCGGGCAATGAGCAGTTCTTC,CASSALGLAGNEQFF
TRBV7-9,TRBJ2-1,.,.,TGTGCCAGCAGCTTAGTACTACGCAATGAGCAGTTCTTC,CASSLVLRNEQFF
TRBV5-8,TRBJ1-2,.,TRBD1,TGTGCCAGCAGCTTGGGTACAGGGGTAGGGTTTGGCTACACCTTC,CASSLGTGVGFGYTF
TRBV28,TRBJ1-2,.,.,TGTGCCAGCAGTTTAGGAGGGGTAGGGGACTATGGCTACACCTTC,CASSLGGVGDYGYTF
TRBV9,TRBJ2-7,.,TRBD2,TGTGCCAGCAGCGTCGCCGGGACTAGCAGATCCTACGAGCAGTACTTC,CASSVAGTSRSYEQYF
TRBV19,TRBJ1-4,once,.,TGTGCCAGTAGTATGTCCCAGGCCGCCGAAAAACTGTTTTTT,CASSMSQAAEKLFF
TRBV27,TRBJ2-1,.,TRBD2,TGTGCCAGCAGTTTACCGGGGACTAGCGGGAGTTCTGAGCAGTTCTTC,CASSLPGTSGSSEQFF
TRBV11-2,TRBJ2-1,.,TRBD2,TGTGCCAGCAGCTCCCGGGCGGGGGAGTACAATGAGCAGTTCTTC,CASSSRAGEYNEQFF
TRBV6-2/TRBV6-3,TRBJ2-2,.,TRBD2,TGTGCCAGCAGTTACCCGATTAGCGGGGGGTCGGACACCGGGGAGCTGTTTTTT,CASSYPISGGSDTGELFF
TRBV14,TRBJ2-5,.,.,TGTGCCAGCGGCGGAAGGGAGACCCAGTACTTC,CASGGRETQYF
TRBV5-4,TRBJ2-1,.,TRBD2,TGTGCCAGCAGCCCCTGGACTAGCGGGGGGAACAATGAGCAGTTCTTC,CASSPWTSGGNNEQFF
TRBV4-3,TRBJ2-5,.,.,TGCGCCAGCAGCCAAGGGCTAGGAACAGAGACCCAGTACTTC,CASSQGLGTETQYF
TRBV4-3,TRBJ1-1,.,.,TGCGCCAGCAGCCCACACCTGAACATGAACACTGAAGCTTTCTTT,CASSPHLNMNTEAFF
TRBV6-5,TRBJ2-1,.,.,TGTGCCAGCAAAACAGGGAATGAGCAGTTCTTC,CASKTGNEQFF
TRBV7-2,TRBJ2-5,.,TRBD2,TGTGCCAGCAGCTTAACTAGCGGGGGGTCAGAGACCCAGTACTTC,CASSLTSGGSETQYF
TRBV9,TRBJ2-3,.,TRBD2,TGTGCCAGCAGCGTACGAGCGGGGGTTATAGATACGCAGTATTTT,CASSVRAGVIDTQYF